These T cell receptor beta chains were read from a single sample in a study of blood T cell repertoires in COVID-19. Sequenced by immunoSEQ multiplex PCR; TCRdb stores in-frame clones only, minus some. The profile shows tens of thousands of clones, 82% of them singletons. The sequenced sample was peripheral blood. Receptors were obtained from a human donor in a cohort sampled during active COVID-19. Each CDR3 is given with its conserved first and last residue. Fields, in order: clone size, J gene, V gene, D gene, CDR3 DNA, CDR3 protein. The D gene is left open where the match is weak. The size of a clone is reported for some rows only, either as once, few or many, or as a class for expanded clones.

clone_size: few; j_call: TRBJ1-1; v_call: TRBV19; d_call: TRBD1; cdr3_nt: TGTGCCAGTAGTCTCCGACAGGGGACGGAAGCTTTCTTT; cdr3_aa: CASSLRQGTEAFF
clone_size: NA; j_call: TRBJ2-7; v_call: TRBV10-3; d_call: NA; cdr3_nt: TGTGCCATCAGTGAGTCGAGGGTCGCTCAGGGGTCGTCCTACGAGCAGTACTTC; cdr3_aa: CAISESRVAQGSSYEQYF
clone_size: NA; j_call: TRBJ1-6; v_call: TRBV4-1; d_call: NA; cdr3_nt: TGCGCCAGCAGCCAAGTGACAGAGATAACACCCCTCCACTTT; cdr3_aa: CASSQVTEITPLHF
clone_size: NA; j_call: TRBJ1-2; v_call: TRBV27; d_call: TRBD1; cdr3_nt: TGTGCCAGCAGCTACCGACAGGGGACCTATGGCTACACCTTC; cdr3_aa: CASSYRQGTYGYTF
clone_size: NA; j_call: TRBJ2-5; v_call: TRBV2; d_call: TRBD2; cdr3_nt: TGTGCCAGCAGTGGGGACCGGGGGAGGGAAGAGACCCAGTACTTC; cdr3_aa: CASSGDRGREETQYF
clone_size: NA; j_call: TRBJ2-1; v_call: TRBV25-1; d_call: NA; cdr3_nt: TGTGCCAGCAGTGCCCACTCGGTGGAGGTTGAGTGGGATGAGCAGTTCTTC; cdr3_aa: CASSAHSVEVEWDEQFF
clone_size: once; j_call: TRBJ2-3; v_call: TRBV27; d_call: NA; cdr3_nt: TGTGCCAGCAGTTCAACTTCTCGGGGAACTAGCACAGATACGCAGTATTTT; cdr3_aa: CASSSTSRGTSTDTQYF
clone_size: NA; j_call: TRBJ2-3; v_call: TRBV11-2; d_call: TRBD1; cdr3_nt: TGTGCCAGCAGCACGATACAGGGGGCAACAGATACGCAGTATTTT; cdr3_aa: CASSTIQGATDTQYF
clone_size: few; j_call: TRBJ1-6; v_call: TRBV30; d_call: NA; cdr3_nt: TGTGCCTGGAGTGACTCCCGGGGGGGGCCGAATAATTCACCCCTCCACTTT; cdr3_aa: CAWSDSRGGPNNSPLHF
clone_size: NA; j_call: TRBJ2-7; v_call: TRBV5-4; d_call: NA; cdr3_nt: TGTGCCAGCAGCCCCGAAACAGGGAGATCCTACGAGCAGTACTTC; cdr3_aa: CASSPETGRSYEQYF
clone_size: NA; j_call: TRBJ2-2; v_call: TRBV10-1; d_call: TRBD1; cdr3_nt: TGCGCCAGCAGTGAGGGACAGGGGAACACCGGGGAGCTGTTTTTT; cdr3_aa: CASSEGQGNTGELFF
clone_size: NA; j_call: TRBJ1-4; v_call: TRBV5-1; d_call: TRBD1; cdr3_nt: TGCGCCAGCAGCCCTGGACAGGGGACGAATGAAAAACTGTTTTTT; cdr3_aa: CASSPGQGTNEKLFF
clone_size: NA; j_call: TRBJ2-1; v_call: TRBV3-1/TRBV3-2; d_call: TRBD2; cdr3_nt: TGTGCCAGCAGCTTAGCGGGGGGGCATGTTGGCAATGAGCAGTTCTTC; cdr3_aa: CASSLAGGHVGNEQFF
clone_size: NA; j_call: TRBJ2-3; v_call: TRBV7-2; d_call: NA; cdr3_nt: TGTGCCAGCAGCTTATTTGGGGGGAGAGGGACAGATACGCAGTATTTT; cdr3_aa: CASSLFGGRGTDTQYF
clone_size: NA; j_call: TRBJ1-5; v_call: TRBV7-6; d_call: NA; cdr3_nt: TGTGCCAGCAGCTTAGCGATGGGGCCCAATCAGCCCCAGCATTTT; cdr3_aa: CASSLAMGPNQPQHF
clone_size: NA; j_call: TRBJ1-1; v_call: TRBV18; d_call: TRBD1; cdr3_nt: TGTGCCAGCTCACCGCCGGGACAGGTATTAGGTGAAGCTTTCTTT; cdr3_aa: CASSPPGQVLGEAFF
clone_size: NA; j_call: TRBJ1-4; v_call: TRBV27; d_call: TRBD1; cdr3_nt: TGTGCCAGCAGCCCCGGGTGGGGACAGGGTGGAACTAATGAAAAACTGTTTTTT; cdr3_aa: CASSPGWGQGGTNEKLFF
clone_size: NA; j_call: TRBJ1-1; v_call: TRBV19; d_call: TRBD1; cdr3_nt: TGTGCCAGTAGAGTACAGGGGGTTGGTACTGAAGCTTTCTTT; cdr3_aa: CASRVQGVGTEAFF
clone_size: NA; j_call: TRBJ1-1; v_call: TRBV15; d_call: TRBD1; cdr3_nt: TGTGCCACCAGCAGAGATAAAGGGACAGGTAAAACGGCTTTCTTT; cdr3_aa: CATSRDKGTGKTAFF
clone_size: once; j_call: TRBJ1-3; v_call: TRBV10-3; d_call: NA; cdr3_nt: TGTGCCATCAGTGAGCCGGGGTCCGCGAATGGAAACACCATATATTTT; cdr3_aa: CAISEPGSANGNTIYF
clone_size: once; j_call: TRBJ1-2; v_call: TRBV30; d_call: NA; cdr3_nt: TGTGCCTGGAGTGATTACAGGGTAAAGGACTATGGCTACACCTTC; cdr3_aa: CAWSDYRVKDYGYTF
clone_size: NA; j_call: TRBJ1-5; v_call: TRBV5-1; d_call: NA; cdr3_nt: TGCGCCAGCAGCTTGGATGGGGGCAAAACTCAGCCCCAGCATTTT; cdr3_aa: CASSLDGGKTQPQHF
clone_size: NA; j_call: TRBJ1-4; v_call: TRBV15; d_call: NA; cdr3_nt: TGTGCCACCAGCCGTGGGGGCTTAAATGAAAAACTGTTTTTT; cdr3_aa: CATSRGGLNEKLFF
clone_size: few; j_call: TRBJ1-2; v_call: TRBV29-1; d_call: TRBD1; cdr3_nt: TGCAGCGGCGGGACAGGTTTTAGCTATGGCTACACCTTC; cdr3_aa: CSGGTGFSYGYTF
clone_size: NA; j_call: TRBJ2-2; v_call: TRBV19; d_call: TRBD1; cdr3_nt: TGTGCCAGTAGTATGGGCAGGGGGATCGGGGAGCTGTTTTTT; cdr3_aa: CASSMGRGIGELFF
clone_size: NA; j_call: TRBJ2-7; v_call: TRBV7-8; d_call: TRBD1; cdr3_nt: TGTGCCAGCAGCCCTCGGGGACAGACCTACGAGCAGTACTTC; cdr3_aa: CASSPRGQTYEQYF
clone_size: NA; j_call: TRBJ1-4; v_call: TRBV5-1; d_call: NA; cdr3_nt: TGCGCCAGCAGCTCCGCTCCGGGAAGAGCTTTT; cdr3_aa: CASSSAPGRAF
clone_size: NA; j_call: TRBJ1-6; v_call: TRBV7-8; d_call: TRBD1; cdr3_nt: TGTGCCAGCACCGAACGTGGAGGGGGCAGTCGTAGTTCACCCCTCCACTTT; cdr3_aa: CASTERGGGSRSSPLHF
clone_size: many; j_call: TRBJ1-6; v_call: TRBV2; d_call: TRBD1; cdr3_nt: TGTGCCAGCAGTGATGGGACAGGGTCTAGGTCACCCCTCCACTTT; cdr3_aa: CASSDGTGSRSPLHF
clone_size: NA; j_call: TRBJ1-2; v_call: TRBV6-6; d_call: TRBD1; cdr3_nt: TGTGCCAGCAGCCGCACAGGGGATGCCTATGGCTACACCTTC; cdr3_aa: CASSRTGDAYGYTF
clone_size: NA; j_call: TRBJ1-5; v_call: TRBV18; d_call: TRBD1; cdr3_nt: TGTGCCAGCTCATCCCGACAGGGCCTCGATAGCAATCAGCCCCAGCATTTT; cdr3_aa: CASSSRQGLDSNQPQHF
clone_size: NA; j_call: TRBJ2-5; v_call: TRBV11-2; d_call: TRBD1; cdr3_nt: TGTGCCAGCAGCTTAATAGGGGGCTTCGGGGAGACCCAGTACTTC; cdr3_aa: CASSLIGGFGETQYF
clone_size: NA; j_call: TRBJ1-4; v_call: TRBV5-5; d_call: NA; cdr3_nt: TGTGCCAGCAGCTTGGGGAGTAGGGAAAAACTGTTTTTT; cdr3_aa: CASSLGSREKLFF
clone_size: once; j_call: TRBJ2-6; v_call: TRBV7-2; d_call: NA; cdr3_nt: TGTGCCAGCAGCTCGAGAGTTTCTGGGGCCAACGTCCTGACTTTC; cdr3_aa: CASSSRVSGANVLTF
clone_size: NA; j_call: TRBJ1-5; v_call: TRBV6-5; d_call: NA; cdr3_nt: TGTGCCAGCAGCCAGCGAGGGGGTTACCAGCCCCAGCATTTT; cdr3_aa: CASSQRGGYQPQHF
clone_size: NA; j_call: TRBJ2-7; v_call: TRBV14; d_call: TRBD1; cdr3_nt: TGTGCCAGCAGCCAAGCTCTCAGATTCGGACAGGGCCACGAGCAGTACTTC; cdr3_aa: CASSQALRFGQGHEQYF
clone_size: NA; j_call: TRBJ2-1; v_call: TRBV7-2; d_call: TRBD2; cdr3_nt: TGTGCCAGCAGCTTAGGGCTAGCGGGGGGGCAAAGTGAGCAGTTCTTC; cdr3_aa: CASSLGLAGGQSEQFF
clone_size: NA; j_call: TRBJ2-7; v_call: TRBV6-5; d_call: TRBD1; cdr3_nt: TGTGCCAGCAGAAGGGGGCCCAGGGAAGGGACCGAGCAGTACTTC; cdr3_aa: CASRRGPREGTEQYF
clone_size: NA; j_call: TRBJ1-5; v_call: TRBV6-6; d_call: NA; cdr3_nt: TGTGCCAGCAGTTACTCCGGGGGGCGCGGTCCCCAGCATTTT; cdr3_aa: CASSYSGGRGPQHF
clone_size: NA; j_call: TRBJ2-7; v_call: TRBV11-3; d_call: NA; cdr3_nt: TGTGCCAGCAGTCCCGGCACAGGCGAGCAGTACTTC; cdr3_aa: CASSPGTGEQYF
clone_size: NA; j_call: TRBJ1-3; v_call: TRBV6-1; d_call: NA; cdr3_nt: TGTGCCAGCAGTGGTACCAGGGTGAGCCCTGGAAACACCATATATTTT; cdr3_aa: CASSGTRVSPGNTIYF
clone_size: once; j_call: TRBJ2-6; v_call: TRBV7-8; d_call: NA; cdr3_nt: TGTGCCAGCAGCTCCAGGGGTTTCGGTGGGGCCAACGTCCTGACTTTC; cdr3_aa: CASSSRGFGGANVLTF
clone_size: NA; j_call: TRBJ2-3; v_call: TRBV2; d_call: NA; cdr3_nt: TGTGCCAGCAGTGAAATAGCGAGCACAGATACGCAGTATTTT; cdr3_aa: CASSEIASTDTQYF
clone_size: NA; j_call: TRBJ2-1; v_call: TRBV6-6; d_call: TRBD1; cdr3_nt: TGTGCCAGCAGATTTAGACAGGGCGAGGGCAATGAGCAGTTCTTC; cdr3_aa: CASRFRQGEGNEQFF
clone_size: NA; j_call: TRBJ1-1; v_call: TRBV30; d_call: NA; cdr3_nt: TGTGCCTGGGACCGTCCAGGGATGTCTGAAGCTTTCTTT; cdr3_aa: CAWDRPGMSEAFF
clone_size: NA; j_call: TRBJ1-2; v_call: TRBV7-2; d_call: TRBD1; cdr3_nt: TGTGCCAGCAGCTTAGCGACAGGGGGCAATGGCTACACCTTC; cdr3_aa: CASSLATGGNGYTF
clone_size: NA; j_call: TRBJ1-2; v_call: TRBV18; d_call: NA; cdr3_nt: TGTGCCAGCTCACCGGGAGTGGACTATGGCTACACCTTC; cdr3_aa: CASSPGVDYGYTF
clone_size: once; j_call: TRBJ2-5; v_call: TRBV11-2; d_call: NA; cdr3_nt: TGTGCCAGCAGCAAAAGATTTGGGGGCCGAGAGACCCAGTACTTC; cdr3_aa: CASSKRFGGRETQYF
clone_size: NA; j_call: TRBJ1-5; v_call: TRBV5-4; d_call: NA; cdr3_nt: TGTGCCAGCAGCCTACAGGGTAGCAATCAGCCCCAGCATTTT; cdr3_aa: CASSLQGSNQPQHF
clone_size: NA; j_call: TRBJ1-1; v_call: TRBV7-8; d_call: NA; cdr3_nt: TGTGCCAGCAGCTTAGTTGGTCGACAATCCAACACTGAAGCTTTCTTT; cdr3_aa: CASSLVGRQSNTEAFF
clone_size: NA; j_call: TRBJ2-7; v_call: TRBV7-8; d_call: TRBD2; cdr3_nt: TGTGCCAGCAGCTTAGCGGGGAGGACTAGCGGGGCGTCCTACGAGCAGTACTTC; cdr3_aa: CASSLAGRTSGASYEQYF
clone_size: NA; j_call: TRBJ2-1; v_call: TRBV5-1; d_call: TRBD2; cdr3_nt: TGCGCCAGCATTCCCCGCGCGGGAGGGCTCTACAATGAGCAGTTCTTC; cdr3_aa: CASIPRAGGLYNEQFF
clone_size: NA; j_call: TRBJ2-4; v_call: TRBV6-1; d_call: NA; cdr3_nt: TGTGCCAGCAGTGAAGGTTCCCTAGCCAAAAACATTCAGTACTTC; cdr3_aa: CASSEGSLAKNIQYF
clone_size: NA; j_call: TRBJ2-3; v_call: TRBV5-4; d_call: TRBD1; cdr3_nt: TGTGCCAGCAGCCCGGGACAGAGCACAGATACGCAGTATTTT; cdr3_aa: CASSPGQSTDTQYF
clone_size: NA; j_call: TRBJ2-3; v_call: TRBV5-1; d_call: TRBD2; cdr3_nt: TGCGCCAGCAGCTTACCTCTAGCGGGGGGGCCTGCAGCAGATACGCAGTATTTT; cdr3_aa: CASSLPLAGGPAADTQYF
clone_size: NA; j_call: TRBJ1-6; v_call: TRBV19; d_call: TRBD1; cdr3_nt: TGTGCCAGTAGTATAACCCCACAGGGGTCACCCCTCCACTTT; cdr3_aa: CASSITPQGSPLHF
clone_size: NA; j_call: TRBJ1-2; v_call: TRBV28; d_call: NA; cdr3_nt: TGTGCCAGCAGTTCCGGGTATGGCTACACCTTC; cdr3_aa: CASSSGYGYTF